The 32 T cell receptor beta chains presented below share a single source sample, sequenced in a study of low-dose radiotherapy and immunotherapy resistance in tumors. Both TCRalpha and TCRbeta chains were reverse transcribed with V-gene-specific primers. Over approximately 19 PCR cycles, TCRs were amplified from a constant-region primer and V-primer adapter. TCRdb re-analysed the reads in MiXCR, keeping a single row per CDR3 protein. The sample lists 65,000 to 100,000 distinct CDR3 sequences, roughly a sixth occurring once. Specified time point: before trial treatment. The sample was PBMCs, taken before treatment. Receptor source: a male donor with prostate cancer.

This clonotype was seen many times. This rearrangement joins TRBV12-3 or TRBV12-4 to TRBJ2-3, with TRBD2 matching over 9 bases. The CDR3 consists of 17 residues. The ends lost 2 bases at V and 4 bases at J; junction bases unmatched: 10. The CDR3 is CASSLTGSGGWSDTQYF. The CDR3 nucleotides are TGTGCCAGCAGTTTAACTGGGAGCGGGGGGTGGTCAGATACGCAGTATTTT.

This clonotype showed up just a few times. The chain links TRBV5-1 to TRBJ2-7, with 10 bases that match TRBD1. Germline V gene data show CDR1 as SGHRS and CDR2 as YFSETQ. The CDR3 is 15 amino acids. The ends lost 4 bases at V and 5 bases at J; junction bases unmatched: 9. For the CDR3, the DNA is TGCGCCAGCAGCGCCGGGACAGGGGAGGAGGACGAGCAGTACTTC. Its translation: CASSAGTGEEDEQYF. Full variable domain (missing parts from reference TRBV5-1 and TRBJ2-7): KAGVTQTPRYLIKTRGQQVTLSCSPISGHRSVSWYQQTPGQGLQFLFEYFSETQRNKGNFPGRFSGRQFSNSRSEMNVSTLELGDSALYLCASSAGTGEEDEQYFGPGTRLTVT.

This clonotype came up many times. The chain uses TRBV20-1 and TRBJ2-1, with a possible D match to TRBD2 (5 bases). V gave up 3 bases and J gave up 1 base, with 16 bases separating them. The length of the CDR3 is 16 residues. Germline CDR1 and CDR2: DFQATT and SNEGSKA (reference sequence). CDR3 sequence reads: CSASDPRAVSYNEQFF. The CDR3 DNA reads TGCAGTGCTAGCGACCCTAGAGCGGTGTCCTACAATGAGCAGTTCTTC.

There are many counts of this clonotype. The V gene is TRBV2, the J gene TRBJ2-5; D remains unclear. The CDR3 length is 13 residues. V lost 7 bases, J lost 2 bases, and 11 bases lay in between. CDR1 is SNHLY, CDR2 FYNNEI, per germline. The chain's CDR3 is CASTAGLQETQYF. The CDR3 DNA sequence: TGTGCCAGCACCGCCGGGTTACAAGAGACCCAGTACTTC.

The chain carries TRBV5-1 and TRBJ1-5; unclear D gene. This CDR3 comprises 14 residues. CDR1 and CDR2 (germline): SGHRS, YFSETQ. V lost 4 bases, J lost 7 bases, and 15 bases lay in between. CDR3 coding DNA: TGCGCCAGCAGCATTTACAGCAATGACCAGCCCCAGCATTTT. It yields the protein CASSIYSNDQPQHF.

This clonotype was observed at least ten times. V usage is TRBV29-1 and J usage is TRBJ2-7, with TRBD2 matching 12 bases. CDR1 is SQVTM and CDR2 is ANQGSEA in the germline V gene. This CDR3 spans 15 amino acids. Unmatched junction bases numbered 5, after V lost 4 bases and J lost 1 base. Written as DNA, the CDR3 is TGCAGCGTTGGGTCTAGCGGGGGGGGATCCTACGAGCAGTACTTC. Translating it yields CSVGSSGGGSYEQYF.

V gene TRBV5-4 combines with J gene TRBJ1-5; D is ambiguous. The CDR3 is 13 residues long. The V gene lost 4 bases and the J gene lost 11 bases, with 16 bases spanning the gap. The germline gives CDR1 SGHNT, CDR2 YYREEE (reference sequence). The CDR3: CASSLWSGETQHF. CDR3 bases: TGTGCCAGCAGCCTCTGGTCGGGAGAGACCCAGCATTTT.

This clonotype was picked up many times. The chain carries TRBV5-1 and TRBJ2-7; 9 nucleotides match TRBD2. Germline V gives CDR1 SGHRS, CDR2 YFSETQ. This CDR3 contains 15 residues. The V and J ends lost 4 bases and 1 base, in that order; junction bases with no gene match: 6. The CDR3 nucleotides are TGCGCCAGCAGCCCCGTAGCGGGGGTTTCCTACGAGCAGTACTTC. Its translation is CASSPVAGVSYEQYF.

This clonotype was seen at least ten times. The chain uses TRBV18 and TRBJ2-3; 12 nucleotides match TRBD2. This CDR3 has 15 residues. V trimming: 4 bases; J trimming: 6 bases; junction bases outside the gene matches: 5. Germline V gene sequence: CDR1 KGHSH, CDR2 LQKENI. The CDR3 nucleotides are TGTGCCAGCTCACGTACTAGCGGGGGGTCCGATACGCAGTATTTT. This translates into CASSRTSGGSDTQYF.

This clonotype was counted at least ten times. This rearrangement joins TRBV20-1 to TRBJ2-4; 7 bases fit TRBD1. Germline CDR1 and CDR2: DFQATT and SNEGSKA (reference sequence). The CDR3 loop spans 12 amino acids. Unmatched junction bases numbered 7, after V lost 6 bases and J lost 8 bases. CDR3 sequence (DNA): TGCAGTGCCAGACAGGGATCGGACATTCAGTACTTC. Amino acids: CSARQGSDIQYF.

At least ten counts were recorded for this clonotype. The rearrangement uses TRBV19 and TRBJ1-5, with D uncertain. V shed 5 bases and J shed 6 bases, with 8 bases lying between them. The V gene's germline CDR1 is LNHDA and CDR2 SQIVND (reference sequence). The CDR3 spans 12 residues. CDR3: CASSLSPQPQHF. CDR3 bases: TGTGCCAGTAGTTTGAGTCCTCAGCCCCAGCATTTT.

The J gene is TRBJ2-2, the V gene TRBV5-1; 7 positions match TRBD1. CDR3 size: 14 residues. V lost 4 bases, J lost 6 bases, and 6 bases stayed unmatched. Germline V gene lookup returns CDR1 SGHRS and CDR2 YFSETQ. In nucleotides, the CDR3 is TGCGCCAGCAGCGGCAGGGGGTGGTCCGGGGAGCTGTTTTTT. Translating it yields CASSGRGWSGELFF. Based on the CDR3 plus reference TRBV5-1 and TRBJ2-2, the full variable domain is KAGVTQTPRYLIKTRGQQVTLSCSPISGHRSVSWYQQTPGQGLQFLFEYFSETQRNKGNFPGRFSGRQFSNSRSEMNVSTLELGDSALYLCASSGRGWSGELFFGEGSRLTVL.

This clonotype was counted at least ten times. This rearrangement joins TRBV11-2 to TRBJ2-5; 15 bases line up with TRBD2. V shed 4 bases and J 5 bases; nucleotides not matched to a gene: 5. Germline values: CDR1 SGHAT, CDR2 FQNNGV. The CDR3 has 16 residues. Here the CDR3 reads CASSSRTSGGGETQYF. CDR3 DNA sequence: TGTGCCAGCAGCTCCCGGACTAGCGGGGGGGGGGAGACCCAGTACTTC.

This clonotype occurred many times. One end of the junction does not line up with germline, which may come from a read error. This rearrangement joins TRBV5-1 to TRBJ1-2; D is ambiguous. Germline loops: CDR1 SGHRS, CDR2 YFSETQ. The CDR3 is 12 amino acids. Here the CDR3 reads CASSAGSYGYTF. Written as DNA, the CDR3 is TGTGCCAGCAGCGCGGGTTCCTATGGCTACACCTTC.

Comment on this clonotype: A far larger clone is a single base away, which makes a read error likely. The chain is built from TRBV3-1 and TRBJ2-7, with D perhaps TRBD1 (6 bases). V was pared by 4 bases and J by 3 bases, with 13 bases between. CDR3 length: 14 residues. CDR1 LGHDT and CDR2 YNNKEL come from the germline V gene (reference sequence). The CDR3 DNA reads as TGTGCCAGCAGCCGGTACAGGGACGGCTACGAGCAGTACTTC. It is translated as CASSRYRDGYEQYF.

Of note for this clonotype: The likely explanation is a read error, given a far larger clone one base away. This rearrangement joins TRBV2 to TRBJ1-1; 7 nucleotides match TRBD1. From germline, CDR1 is SNHLY and CDR2 FYNNEI. Losses at the gene ends were 4 bases for V and 0 bases for J; bases not matched to a gene: 5. The CDR3 has 15 amino acids. The CDR3 nucleotides are TGTGCCAGCAGTGCGACAGGGAACGTGAACACTGAAGCTTTCTTT. It translates to CASSATGNVNTEAFF.

This clonotype was detected ten times or more. V is TRBV5-6 and J is TRBJ1-1; D gene ambiguous. The V end lost 3 bases, the J end lost 2 bases, and 5 bases lay between the germline ends. Germline values: CDR1 SGHDT, CDR2 YYEEEE. This CDR3 has 12 amino acids. The CDR3 spells CASSSPNTEAFF. CDR3 DNA sequence: TGTGCCAGCAGCTCACCAAACACTGAAGCTTTCTTT.

This clonotype was seen at least ten times. The chain combines TRBV7-9 with TRBJ1-3, with TRBD1 matching over 8 bases. The CDR3 has 16 residues. Germline CDR1 is SEHNR and CDR2 is FQNEAQ (reference sequence). V lost 5 bases and J lost 0; bases outside the gene matches: 6. The DNA for the CDR3 is TGTGCCAGCAGCCTTACAGGGGGGAGCTCTGGAAACACCATATATTTT. Protein sequence: CASSLTGGSSGNTIYF.

This clonotype was observed at least ten times. This sequence joins TRBV12-3 or TRBV12-4 and TRBJ2-3; the match to TRBD2 covers 8 bases. The CDR3 has 16 residues. Trimming at V came to 2 bases and at J to 6 bases, leaving 10 bases not matched to a gene. The CDR3 DNA is TGTGCCAGCAGTTTACGTCAAGCGGGGGACCCGGATACGCAGTATTTT. This encodes CASSLRQAGDPDTQYF.

V gene TRBV11-2 combines with J gene TRBJ2-3, with 9 positions matching TRBD1. The CDR3 covers 16 residues. The germline V gene encodes CDR1 SGHAT and CDR2 FQNNGV. The V and J ends lost 5 bases and 5 bases, in that order; junction bases with no gene match: 11. CDR3 bases: TGTGCCAGCAGCACAGAAGGGACAGGGCGGGGAGATACGCAGTATTTT. Translation: CASSTEGTGRGDTQYF.

This clonotype was detected only a few times. The genes are TRBV2 and TRBJ1-5, with D unclear. CDR3 length: 14 amino acids. CDR1 is SNHLY and CDR2 is FYNNEI in the germline V gene. With 4 bases removed from V and 3 bases from J, the gap between germline ends came to 10 bases. CDR3 region: CASSAGVNNQPQHF. CDR3 DNA sequence: TGTGCCAGCAGTGCCGGGGTAAACAATCAGCCCCAGCATTTT.

This clonotype was picked up many times. V and J are TRBV15 and TRBJ2-3; D possibly corresponds to TRBD2 (6 bases). Trimming removed 5 bases from V and 2 bases from J, with 17 bases in between. The CDR3 runs 16 residues. Looked up from germline, CDR1 is LNHNV and CDR2 is YYDKDF (reference sequence). This chain's CDR3 is CATSRRSGVTTDTQYF. The CDR3 DNA reads TGTGCCACCAGCCGACGATCGGGAGTCACCACAGATACGCAGTATTTT.

In this sample, this clonotype turned up many times. V and J are TRBV27 and TRBJ1-1; D remains ambiguous. The CDR3 contains 16 residues. Germline assignment: CDR1 MNHEY and CDR2 SMNVEV (reference sequence). V lost 2 bases and J 6 bases, leaving 19 bases between the germline ends. CDR3 residues: CASSLGLGRPLAEAFF. DNA for the CDR3: TGTGCCAGCAGTTTAGGGTTAGGCAGGCCTTTGGCTGAAGCTTTCTTT.

This clonotype has at least ten counts. One junction end does not reproduce the germline sequence, and a read error may be involved. The rearrangement joins TRBV5-3 to TRBJ2-1, with D tentatively TRBD2 (5 bases). TRBV5-3 counts as an open reading frame of uncertain function. This CDR3 contains 17 residues. This CDR3 reads CASSLVLKRNTYNEQFF. CDR3 DNA: TGTGCCAGCAGCTTGGTGCTAAAGCGGAATACCTACAATGAGCAGTTCTTC.

To note about this clonotype: With a much larger clone just one base away, this may be a read error. This is likely a read error, given that the CDR3 carries no conserved phenylalanine or tryptophan at its end. The gene calls are TRBV20-1 and TRBJ2-7; TRBD2 agrees at 13 bases. The germline CDR1 and CDR2 sequences are DFQATT and SNEGSKA (reference sequence). This CDR3 has 14 residues. The junction had 5 bases not matched to a gene; V was cut back by 6 bases and J by 3 bases. The CDR3, as DNA: TGCAGTGCGCCCGGGACTAGCGGGGTCTACGAGCAGTACTAC. Its protein product is CSAPGTSGVYEQYY.

This clonotype was detected ten times or more. The CDR3 DNA follows: TGCAGCTTTAGCCGGGACAGTACGCAGTATTTT. Residues: CSFSRDSTQYF. The chain combines TRBV29-1 with TRBJ2-3; 7 bases line up with TRBD1. Germline V gene sequence: CDR1 SQVTM, CDR2 ANQGSEA. The CDR3 covers 11 residues. Unmatched junction bases numbered 7, after V lost 8 bases and J lost 8 bases.

Ten or more counts support this clonotype. V usage is TRBV29-1 and J usage is TRBJ2-3; D not certain. The V gene lost 7 bases and the J gene lost 0 bases, with 20 bases spanning the gap. The CDR3 length is 16 residues. CDR1 and CDR2 from the germline V gene are SQVTM and ANQGSEA. Here the CDR3 reads CSARLTRITSTDTQYF. The CDR3 DNA is TGCAGCGCTCGGCTAACCAGGATTACTAGCACAGATACGCAGTATTTT.

This clonotype appeared many times. The CDR3 DNA is TGTGCCAGCAGCCAAGGGGGTCAAATAGAGACCCAGTACTTC. Protein: CASSQGGQIETQYF. V gene TRBV11-3 combines with J gene TRBJ2-5; TRBD1 might be the D (6 bases). Between the trimmed V and J ends, which lost 5 bases and 4 bases, there was a span of 14 bases. Germline CDR1 is SGHNT and CDR2 is YENEEA. The CDR3 extends over 14 amino acids.

Ten or more counts support this clonotype. This chain joins TRBV14 and TRBJ2-1, with D unclear. The ends were cut back, 3 bases at V and 8 bases at J, with 8 bases in the middle. CDR1 and CDR2 (germline): SGHDN, FVKESK. CDR3 length equals 12 residues. The CDR3 spells CASSHFGYEQFF. CDR3 bases: TGTGCCAGCAGCCATTTTGGGTATGAGCAGTTCTTC.

Comment on this clonotype: The DNA is omitted, as the CDR3 cannot be located on it reliably, and the CDR3 follows TCRdb's listing. The chain recombines TRBV7-6 with TRBJ2-2; TRBD1, the table's D call, was not compared with the DNA. The CDR3 is 13 amino acids long, termini counted. The germline V gene has CDR1 SGHVS and CDR2 FNYEAQ. CDR3 loop: CANWPPCRGAVFF.

For this clonotype: Since a much larger clone is just one base distant, this may be a read error. J is TRBJ1-1 and V is TRBV30; the D is unclear. The CDR3 is made up of 13 amino acids. CDR1 and CDR2 (germline): GTSNPN, SVGIG (reference sequence). The CDR3 DNA follows: TGTGCCTGGAGCGAGGATGGCTGGACTGAAGCTATCTTT. Protein sequence: CAWSEDGWTEAIF. The entire variable domain, with the rest obtained from reference TRBV30 and TRBJ1-1, is as follows: SQTIHQWPATLVQPVGSPLSLECTVEGTSNPNLYWYRQAAGRGLQLLFYSVGIGQISSEVPQNLSASRPQDRQFILSSKKLLLSDSGFYLCAWSEDGWTEAIFGQGTRLTVV.

This clonotype qualifies as medium-sized. This chain uses TRBV6-1 with TRBJ2-1; 7 nucleotides line up with TRBD2. This CDR3 has 14 residues. CDR1 MNHNS and CDR2 SASEGT come from the germline V gene. The V segment lost 7 bases and the J segment 7 bases; nucleotides outside the gene matches: 10. This CDR3 is CASTLRLAGNEQFF. The CDR3 DNA reads as TGTGCCAGCACCCTCAGACTAGCCGGGAATGAGCAGTTCTTC.